This T cell receptor (beta chain) was obtained from a study of blood T cell repertoires in COVID-19. The authors' processing: Estimation of nucleated cell counts relied on the amplification of reference gene primers. Method: immunoSEQ multiplex PCR; TCRdb's copy keeps in-frame clones and lacks some. The V and J calls and clone size come from that table; D and trimming were worked out from the DNA. Of under 250,000 clones listed, around 85% were seen once; the top ten hold 9.1%. The study drew participants aged about 18 to 89 years from 24 US areas. This clone was seen more than once but under ten times. Germline trimming cut 8 bases from V and 0 bases from J; bases unmatched to any gene: 8. This CDR3 region has 17 residues. Germline CDR1 LNHDA, CDR2 SQIVND (reference sequence).

The sequence was obtained from a woman between 50 and 59 years old with acute COVID-19. What was sequenced was PBMCs or T cells enriched from blood (not recorded which). The rearrangement uses TRBV19 and TRBJ2-6, with 9 nucleotides matching TRBD1. The CDR3: CASRMGQGLSGANVLTF. CDR3 coding DNA: TGTGCCAGTCGGATGGGACAGGGCCTCTCTGGGGCCAACGTCCTGACTTTC.